These 31 T cell receptor beta chains originate from one sample sequenced in a study of blood T cell repertoires in COVID-19. Measured with immunoSEQ multiplex PCR; TCRdb has only the in-frame clones, and not every one. The sample carries roughly 150,000 clones, about nine tenths recorded once. The sample comprised peripheral blood. The receptor source for this set is a woman in her 70s with acute or convalescent COVID-19.

This chain joins TRBV19 and TRBJ1-5; TRBD1 matches 8 bases. Per germline, CDR1 LNHDA and CDR2 SQIVND (reference sequence). The ends lost 5 bases at V and 9 bases at J; junction bases unmatched: 12. CDR3 length equals 15 residues. The DNA for the CDR3 is TGTGCCAGTAGTGCCCCCGACAGGGGTGTTCCGCCCCAGCATTTT. It translates to CASSAPDRGVPPQHF.

The chain recombines TRBV18 with TRBJ1-2; TRBD1 might be the D (5 bases). The CDR3 sequence is 15 residues long. Trimming stripped 1 base from V and 6 bases from J, with 15 bases between. In germline, CDR1 is KGHSH, CDR2 LQKENI. CDR3 bases: TGTGCCAGCTCACCACGACAGACGGACCCCCATGGCTACACCTTC. This gives the protein CASSPRQTDPHGYTF.

V and J are TRBV28 and TRBJ1-6; 8 bases match TRBD1. V was pared by 10 bases and J by 10 bases, with 6 bases of the junction left unmatched. Germline assignment: CDR1 MDHEN and CDR2 SYDVKM. The CDR3 spans 12 residues. The CDR3 spells CAKGTGGSPLHF. DNA of the CDR3: TGTGCCAAGGGGACAGGCGGCTCACCCCTCCACTTT.

This clone was observed once. The chain has TRBV6-4 and TRBJ1-2; D is possibly TRBD1 (6 bases). Germline V lookup: CDR1 MRHNA, CDR2 SNTAGT. Trimming stripped 4 bases from V and 0 bases from J, with 12 bases between. This CDR3 region has 15 residues. In nucleotides, the CDR3 is TGTGCCAGCAGTGCGGGGGGGGCGCCTAACTATGGCTACACCTTC. It yields the protein CASSAGGAPNYGYTF.

The gene calls are TRBV11-2 and TRBJ2-3; D gene unclear. In germline, CDR1 is SGHAT, CDR2 FQNNGV. This CDR3 has 14 amino acids. Trimming removed 2 bases from V and 3 bases from J, with 9 bases in between. CDR3 bases: TGTGCCAGCAGCTTACTTCCCCGGACAGATACGCAGTATTTT. Its protein product is CASSLLPRTDTQYF.

V gene TRBV5-8 combines with J gene TRBJ1-4; the match to TRBD1 covers 10 bases. The germline gives CDR1 SGHTS, CDR2 YDEGEE. This CDR3 spans 17 amino acids. V dropped 3 bases and J dropped 8; count of bases not matched to a gene: 13. The CDR3 is CASSSGDRGHLGEKLFF. The CDR3 nucleotides are TGTGCCAGCAGCTCCGGTGACAGGGGGCATCTCGGGGAAAAACTGTTTTTT.

The chain combines TRBV21-1 with TRBJ2-5; TRBD2, as called in the table, went unchecked against the DNA. TRBV21-1 counts as a pseudogene. The CDR3 has 17 amino acids. CDR3 amino acids: CASSPTGERGGPETQYF. CDR3 DNA: TGTGCCAGCAGCCCTACTGGGGAGCGGGGGGGCCCCGAGACCCAGTACTTC.

The chain joins TRBV11-3 to TRBJ2-1; 10 nucleotides line up with TRBD2. Trimming removed 1 base from V and 2 bases from J; junction bases left unmatched: 8. Germline V gene data show CDR1 as SGHNT and CDR2 as YENEEA. This CDR3 is 18 amino acids long. CDR3 sequence reads: CASSLASGGPPTYNEQFF. DNA for the CDR3: TGTGCCAGCAGCTTAGCTAGCGGGGGTCCTCCCACCTACAATGAGCAGTTCTTC.

The V call is TRBV18, the J call TRBJ2-1; 11 positions match TRBD2. Losses at the gene ends were 2 bases for V and 7 bases for J; bases not matched to a gene: 7. Germline V CDR1 and CDR2: KGHSH, LQKENI. The CDR3 totals 16 residues. Here the CDR3 DNA reads TGTGCCAGCTCACCAGTCCGGGCTAGCGGGGGGAATGAGCAGTTCTTC. Protein sequence: CASSPVRASGGNEQFF.

This chain connects TRBV19 to TRBJ1-5; TRBD1 is a possible D gene (6 bases). This CDR3 contains 15 residues. Trimming left V 5 bases short and J 11 bases short, with 22 bases between. Per germline, CDR1 LNHDA and CDR2 SQIVND (reference sequence). The CDR3 DNA reads TGTGCCAGTAGTCCTAAGGACAGTCCCCTCTCGGCCCAGCATTTT. Translating it yields CASSPKDSPLSAQHF.

The CDR3 loop is CASSKPGGRGTSYNEQFF. Written as DNA, the CDR3 is TGTGCCAGCAGCAAACCCGGAGGGCGGGGAACTTCCTACAATGAGCAGTTCTTC. The V gene is TRBV7-2, the J gene TRBJ2-1; D is possibly TRBD2 (6 bases). The V gene lost 5 bases and the J gene lost 1 base, with 21 bases spanning the gap. Germline CDR1 reads SGHTA; CDR2 reads FQGNSA. CDR3 length equals 18 residues.

The chain links TRBV4-3 to TRBJ2-7; the D is unclear. Germline V gene lookup returns CDR1 LGHNA and CDR2 YSLEER. The CDR3 extends over 13 amino acids. The V gene lost 0 bases and the J gene lost 5 bases, with 8 bases spanning the gap. The chain's CDR3 is CASSQDTGHEQYF. The CDR3 nucleotides read TGCGCCAGCAGCCAAGATACGGGTCACGAGCAGTACTTC.

In its sample, this clone was seen a few times. This chain links TRBV11-2 with TRBJ2-2, with 7 positions matching TRBD2. This CDR3 region has 16 residues. Germline CDR1 reads SGHAT; CDR2 reads FQNNGV. Germline trimming cut 1 base from V and 2 bases from J; bases unmatched to any gene: 4. For the CDR3, the DNA is TGTGCCAGCAGCTTAGCGGGGACTACTAACACCGGGGAGCTGTTTTTT. Its translation is CASSLAGTTNTGELFF.

The J gene is TRBJ2-5, the V gene TRBV2; 9 bases map to TRBD2. Trimming took 7 bases from V and 4 from J; bases not matched to a gene: 7. This CDR3 is built from 14 residues. Germline CDR1 SNHLY, CDR2 FYNNEI. The chain's CDR3 is CASTREAGGETQYF. CDR3 bases: TGTGCCAGCACCCGGGAAGCGGGGGGAGAGACCCAGTACTTC. Full variable domain (outside the CDR3, taken from reference TRBV2 and TRBJ2-5): EPEVTQTPSHQVTQMGQEVILRCVPISNHLYFYWYRQILGQKVEFLVSFYNNEISEKSEIFDDQFSVERPDGSNFTLKIRSTKLEDSAMYFCASTREAGGETQYFGPGTRLLVL.

For the CDR3, the DNA is TGTGCCAGCAGACAGAGCGGGGGTCCCCAAGAGACCCAGTACTTC. Translation gives CASRQSGGPQETQYF. The V and J genes are TRBV7-2 and TRBJ2-5; 8 nucleotides line up with TRBD2. The CDR3 has 15 amino acids. Per the germline V gene, CDR1 is SGHTA and CDR2 is FQGNSA. The V gene end was trimmed by 6 bases and the J gene end by 1 base; junction bases not matched to a gene: 7.

In its sample, this clone was seen a few times. V and J are TRBV6-5 and TRBJ1-4; possibly TRBD1 for D (6 bases). CDR1 and CDR2 from the germline V gene are MNHEY and SVGAGI. The CDR3 has 14 amino acids. The germline V and J ends were trimmed by 6 bases and 10 bases, with 18 bases remaining between them. This CDR3 reads CASRDGGRGGKLFF. DNA of the CDR3: TGTGCCAGCAGGGATGGGGGCCGAGGGGGAAAACTGTTTTTT.

This clone showed up just once. The chain combines TRBV5-1 with TRBJ2-1; a weak D match, TRBD1 (6 bases). The CDR3 contains 14 residues. The V gene lost 0 bases and the J gene lost 2 bases, with 6 bases spanning the gap. Germline lookup yields CDR1 SGHRS and CDR2 YFSETQ. The CDR3, as DNA: TGCGCCAGCAGCTTGGGACAGGCCTACAATGAGCAGTTCTTC. It specifies CASSLGQAYNEQFF.

This chain connects TRBV28 to TRBJ2-1, with 10 bases lining up with TRBD1. This CDR3 is 15 amino acids long. With 6 bases clipped from V and 8 bases from J, the junction kept 10 bases outside the gene matches. Germline CDR1 reads MDHEN; CDR2 reads SYDVKM. DNA of the CDR3: TGTGCCAGCAGGGAGACAGGGGGCACCTTTTATGAGCAGTTCTTC. It is translated as CASRETGGTFYEQFF.

The chain links TRBV7-2 to TRBJ2-1, with 15 bases that match TRBD2. The V gene end was trimmed by 5 bases and the J gene end by 6 bases; junction bases not matched to a gene: 11. The CDR3 has 18 residues. Germline loops: CDR1 SGHTA, CDR2 FQGNSA. For the CDR3, the DNA is TGTGCCAGCAGCCTGGGACTAGCGGGGGGCCGGGGCCGCAATGAGCAGTTCTTC. It codes for CASSLGLAGGRGRNEQFF.

The chain links TRBV6-5 to TRBJ1-5, with a weak D call TRBD1 (5 bases). Germline CDR1 and CDR2: MNHEY and SVGAGI. The V gene lost 6 bases and the J gene lost 3 bases, with 15 bases spanning the gap. The CDR3 has 15 residues. The CDR3: CASRRGSQSNQPQHF. CDR3 nucleotides: TGTGCCAGCAGGCGGGGGTCTCAATCCAATCAGCCCCAGCATTTT.

This chain joins TRBV4-1 and TRBJ1-1; D gene ambiguous. The germline CDR1 and CDR2 sequences are MGHRA and YSYEKL. V shed 0 bases and J shed 0 bases, with 14 bases lying between them. This CDR3 is built from 17 residues. CDR3 residues: CASSQEGRRTMNTEAFF. CDR3 nucleotides: TGCGCCAGCAGCCAAGAGGGGAGGAGGACTATGAACACTGAAGCTTTCTTT.

This clone occurred a few times. This rearrangement joins TRBV29-1 to TRBJ1-1; D perhaps matches TRBD1 (5 bases). Germline CDR1 and CDR2: SQVTM and ANQGSEA. The CDR3 length is 13 residues. V lost 4 bases and J lost 6, with 15 bases in between. In nucleotides, the CDR3 is TGCAGCGTTGTTAAGGGGCCGGGGGCTGAAGCTTTCTTT. This sequence encodes CSVVKGPGAEAFF.

This clone appeared once. V and J are TRBV19 and TRBJ1-2; TRBD1 matches 9 bases. This CDR3 has 16 residues. Germline-derived CDR1 and CDR2 are LNHDA and SQIVND (reference sequence). V shed 5 bases, J shed 4 bases, and the junction held 11 bases outside the gene matches. The CDR3 DNA is TGTGCCAGTAGTCCGGGAGCGGGACAGGGTCCCTATGGCTACACCTTC. It encodes CASSPGAGQGPYGYTF.

The rearrangement joins TRBV7-9 to TRBJ2-1, with 11 nucleotides matching TRBD1. This CDR3 region has 15 residues. The J segment lost 7 bases and the V segment lost 6 bases, leaving 8 bases of the junction unmatched. CDR1 is SEHNR, CDR2 FQNEAQ, per germline (reference sequence). CDR3 region: CASSSLGTGGNEQFF. For the CDR3, the DNA is TGTGCCAGCAGTTCACTTGGGACAGGGGGAAATGAGCAGTTCTTC.

The CDR3 DNA reads TGCGCCAGCAGCGCCGGGACAGGAGAAAAACTGTTTTTT. This sequence encodes CASSAGTGEKLFF. The chain couples TRBV5-1 to TRBJ1-4; 8 bases map to TRBD1. V trimming: 4 bases; J trimming: 8 bases; junction bases outside the gene matches: 4. Germline CDR1 is SGHRS and CDR2 is YFSETQ. The CDR3 totals 13 residues.

V is TRBV10-2 and J is TRBJ1-1; the D gene is possibly TRBD1 (6 bases). CDR3 size: 14 residues. V lost 6 bases and J 0 bases, leaving 11 bases between the germline ends. Germline V gene data show CDR1 as WSHSY and CDR2 as SAAADI. The CDR3 DNA follows: TGCGCCAGCAGGCCACAGGGCATGAACACTGAAGCTTTCTTT. It codes for CASRPQGMNTEAFF.

The table lists this clone with a count of one. The V call is TRBV2, the J call TRBJ2-2, with a tentative D call TRBD2 (7 bases). Trimming removed 6 bases at V and 2 bases at J, with 19 bases between. Germline loops: CDR1 SNHLY, CDR2 FYNNEI. CDR3 length: 17 residues. DNA for the CDR3: TGTGCCAGCAGCCCACTAAGGGGGGGCCGAAACACCGGGGAGCTGTTTTTT. Protein sequence: CASSPLRGGRNTGELFF. Filled out from reference TRBV2 and TRBJ2-2, the complete variable domain reads EPEVTQTPSHQVTQMGQEVILRCVPISNHLYFYWYRQILGQKVEFLVSFYNNEISEKSEIFDDQFSVERPDGSNFTLKIRSTKLEDSAMYFCASSPLRGGRNTGELFFGEGSRLTVL.

The chain combines TRBV7-9 with TRBJ1-1, with D unresolved. This CDR3 contains 14 residues. Trimming took 5 bases from V and 7 from J, leaving 17 bases between them. Per the germline V gene, CDR1 is SEHNR and CDR2 is FQNEAQ (reference sequence). The CDR3 nucleotides read TGTGCCAGCAGCCCCCCTCTGGCCCGGGGTGAAGCTTTCTTT. Translating it yields CASSPPLARGEAFF. The variable domain in full, with the rest retrieved from reference TRBV7-9 and TRBJ1-1, is DTGVSQNPRHKITKRGQNVTFRCDPISEHNRLYWYRQTLGQGPEFLTYFQNEAQLEKSRLLSDRFSAERPKGSFSTLEIQRTEQGDSAMYLCASSPPLARGEAFFGQGTRLTVV.

This CDR3 is CASSSGGAYQPQHF. In DNA form, the CDR3 reads TGTGCCAGCAGCTCAGGGGGAGCTTATCAGCCCCAGCATTTT. V usage is TRBV28 and J usage is TRBJ1-5; 7 bases are a match to TRBD1. With V trimmed by 6 bases and J by 5 bases, 7 bases remained unmatched. CDR1 and CDR2 from the germline V gene are MDHEN and SYDVKM. This CDR3 region has 14 residues. Supplemented by reference TRBV28 and TRBJ1-5, the full variable domain reads DVKVTQSSRYLVKRTGEKVFLECVQDMDHENMFWYRQDPGLGLRLIYFSYDVKMKEKGDIPEGYSVSREKKERFSLILESASTNQTSMYLCASSSGGAYQPQHFGDGTRLSIL.

The chain has TRBV6-2 or TRBV6-3 and TRBJ2-7; TRBD1 matches 8 bases. V gave up 6 bases and J gave up 5 bases; unmatched junction bases: 9. The CDR3 is made up of 14 amino acids. Germline V lookup: CDR1 MNHEY, CDR2 SVGEGT. DNA of the CDR3: TGTGCCAGCAGCCACCGGGACAGGCCCCACGAGCAGTACTTC. Translation gives CASSHRDRPHEQYF.

This rearrangement joins TRBV23-1 to TRBJ1-5; TRBD1 is a possible D gene (6 bases). TRBV23-1 is treated as an ORF (open reading frame) with a function not yet certain. This CDR3 region has 18 residues. V shed 6 bases and J shed 1 base, with 22 bases lying between them. The CDR3: CASSERWTVVLSNQPQHF. CDR3 DNA sequence: TGCGCCAGCAGCGAACGTTGGACAGTTGTTCTAAGCAATCAGCCCCAGCATTTT.